This T cell receptor beta chain comes out of a study of cytomegalovirus exposure and HLA in healthy donors. Study summary: There were about 85 million unique TCRs (from HLA-typed donors) in an early data release. General study findings and limits: Cytomegalovirus-associated TCR beta chains were listed, numbering over 150. It emerged from a later analysis that several of the most significant clusters appeared to be linked to common viral pathogens. At a 0.05 false discovery rate, a later analysis found 16,951 TCR beta sequences to be associated with HLA alleles.

In the case of this clone: Its antigen is not identified.

Germline V lookup: CDR1 MNHEY, CDR2 SVGAGI. V was clipped by 4 bases and J by 5 bases, with 15 bases between them. The CDR3 runs 14 residues. PCR was performed using 60 Vbeta and 13 Jbeta primers. Only in-frame clones appear in the TCRdb table, and some are missing; sequencing was by immunoSEQ multiplex PCR. The table records 120,000 to 150,000 clones, 80% to 90% of them present only once. This chain joins TRBV6-5 and TRBJ2-7, with D possibly TRBD1 on 6 matching bases. Source material: PBMCs. The receptor was isolated from a woman in her thirties or forties in good health and CMV-seropositive. The CDR3 coding sequence is TGTGCCAGCAGTTTAGGACAGCGTCCTGACGAGCAGTACTTC. Translating it yields CASSLGQRPDEQYF.